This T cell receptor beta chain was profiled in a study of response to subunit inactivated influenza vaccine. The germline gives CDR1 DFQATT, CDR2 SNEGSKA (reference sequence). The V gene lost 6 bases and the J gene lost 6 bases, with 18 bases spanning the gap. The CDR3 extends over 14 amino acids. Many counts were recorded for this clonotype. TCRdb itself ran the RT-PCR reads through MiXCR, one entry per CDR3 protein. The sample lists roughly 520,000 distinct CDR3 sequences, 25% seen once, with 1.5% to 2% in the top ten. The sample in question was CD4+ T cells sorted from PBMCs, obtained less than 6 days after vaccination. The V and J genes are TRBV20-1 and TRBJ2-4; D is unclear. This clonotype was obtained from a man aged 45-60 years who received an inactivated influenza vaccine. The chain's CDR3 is CSASTGVPRNIQYF. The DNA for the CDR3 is TGCAGTGCCTCGACGGGTGTGCCGAGAAACATTCAGTACTTC.